This T cell receptor (beta chain) was identified in a study of cytomegalovirus exposure and HLA in healthy donors. Germline loops: CDR1 MNHNS, CDR2 SASEGT. The CDR3 is made up of 14 amino acids. Points on this clone: Sequence at one end of the junction differs from germline and may be a read error.

Use of 60 Vbeta and 13 Jbeta primers characterized the PCR. Sequencing used immunoSEQ multiplex PCR; TCRdb keeps in-frame clones, though not all of them. The profile shows 40,000 to 55,000 clones, 80% of them singletons. The rearrangement links TRBV6-1 to TRBJ1-6, with D hard to call. This clonotype originated in a man aged 30 to 45 in good health and CMV-seropositive. Sequenced sample: PBMCs. The CDR3 coding sequence is TGTGCCAGCAAAGTACCCTCCTATAATTCCCCCCTCCACTTT. The encoded protein is CASKVPSYNSPLHF.